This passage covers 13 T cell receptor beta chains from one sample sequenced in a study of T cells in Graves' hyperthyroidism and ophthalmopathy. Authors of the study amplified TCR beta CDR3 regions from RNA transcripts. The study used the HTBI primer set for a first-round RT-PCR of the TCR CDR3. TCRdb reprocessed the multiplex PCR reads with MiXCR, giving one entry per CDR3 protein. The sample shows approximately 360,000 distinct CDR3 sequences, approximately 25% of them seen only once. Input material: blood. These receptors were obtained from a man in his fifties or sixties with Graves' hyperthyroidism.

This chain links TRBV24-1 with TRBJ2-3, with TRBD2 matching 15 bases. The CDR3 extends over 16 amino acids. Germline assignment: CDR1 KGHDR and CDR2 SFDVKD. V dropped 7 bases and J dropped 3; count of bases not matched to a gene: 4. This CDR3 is CATRAGTSGRTDTQYF. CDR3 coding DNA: TGTGCCACCAGGGCCGGGACTAGCGGGAGGACAGATACGCAGTATTTT.

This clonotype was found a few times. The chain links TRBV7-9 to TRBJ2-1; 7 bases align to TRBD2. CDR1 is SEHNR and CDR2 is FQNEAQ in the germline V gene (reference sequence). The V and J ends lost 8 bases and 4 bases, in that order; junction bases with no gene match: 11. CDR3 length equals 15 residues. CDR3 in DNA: TGTGCCAGCGGTGGGGACGGGGGGAAGTACAATGAGCAGTTCTTC. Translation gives CASGGDGGKYNEQFF.

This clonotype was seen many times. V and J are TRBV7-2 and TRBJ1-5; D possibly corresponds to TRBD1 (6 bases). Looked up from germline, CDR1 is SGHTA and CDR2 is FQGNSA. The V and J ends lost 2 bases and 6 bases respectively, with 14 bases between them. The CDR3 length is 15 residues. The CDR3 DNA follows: TGTGCCAGCAGCTTAATAAAGGGAGGGGGTCAGCCCCAGCATTTT. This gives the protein CASSLIKGGGQPQHF.

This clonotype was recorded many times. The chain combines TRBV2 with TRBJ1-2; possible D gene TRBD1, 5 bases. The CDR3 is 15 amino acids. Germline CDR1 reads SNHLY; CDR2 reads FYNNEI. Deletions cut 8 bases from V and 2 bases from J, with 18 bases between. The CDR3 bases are TGTGCCAGCGTACCGGGGCCCCATAGAAACTATGGCTACACCTTC. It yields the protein CASVPGPHRNYGYTF.

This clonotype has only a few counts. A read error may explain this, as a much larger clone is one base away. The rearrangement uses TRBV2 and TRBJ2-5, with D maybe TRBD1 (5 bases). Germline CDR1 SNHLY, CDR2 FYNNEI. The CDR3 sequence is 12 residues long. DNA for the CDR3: TGTGCCCGCAGTGACGGACAAAAGGTTGAGTACTTC. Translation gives CARSDGQKVEYF.

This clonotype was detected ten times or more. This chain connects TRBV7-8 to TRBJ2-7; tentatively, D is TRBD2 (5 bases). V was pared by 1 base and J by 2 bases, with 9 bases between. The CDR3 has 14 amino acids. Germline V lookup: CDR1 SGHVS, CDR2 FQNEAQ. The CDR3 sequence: CASSLEGGTYEQYF. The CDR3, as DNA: TGTGCCAGCAGCTTAGAAGGAGGTACCTACGAGCAGTACTTC.

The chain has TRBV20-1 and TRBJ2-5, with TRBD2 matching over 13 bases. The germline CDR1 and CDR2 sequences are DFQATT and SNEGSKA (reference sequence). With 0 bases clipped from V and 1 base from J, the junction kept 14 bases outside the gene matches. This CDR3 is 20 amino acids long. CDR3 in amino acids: CSARDTWARTSGSIQETQYF. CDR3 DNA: TGCAGTGCTAGAGATACTTGGGCGAGGACTAGCGGGAGCATCCAAGAGACCCAGTACTTC.

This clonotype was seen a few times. CDR3 DNA: TGTGCCAGCAGTCTCTTAGTCTACGAGCAGTACTTC. It codes for CASSLLVYEQYF. The chain combines TRBV7-2 with TRBJ2-7; no clear D gene. The CDR3 is 12 residues long. Per germline, CDR1 SGHTA and CDR2 FQGNSA. V dropped 6 bases and J dropped 3 bases, with 9 bases sitting between them.

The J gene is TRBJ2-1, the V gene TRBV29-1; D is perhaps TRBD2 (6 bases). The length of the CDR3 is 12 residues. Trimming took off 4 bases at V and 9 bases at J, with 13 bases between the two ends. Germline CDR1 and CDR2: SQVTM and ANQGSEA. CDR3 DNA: TGCAGCGTTGCTCAGGGACTCGGTGAGCAGTTCTTC. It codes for CSVAQGLGEQFF.

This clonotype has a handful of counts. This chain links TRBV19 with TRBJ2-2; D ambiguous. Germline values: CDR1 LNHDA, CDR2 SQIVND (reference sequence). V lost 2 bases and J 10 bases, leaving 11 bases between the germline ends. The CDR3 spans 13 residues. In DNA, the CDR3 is TGTGCCAGTAGTATAAGTAGACAATCGGAGCTGTTTTTT. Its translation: CASSISRQSELFF.

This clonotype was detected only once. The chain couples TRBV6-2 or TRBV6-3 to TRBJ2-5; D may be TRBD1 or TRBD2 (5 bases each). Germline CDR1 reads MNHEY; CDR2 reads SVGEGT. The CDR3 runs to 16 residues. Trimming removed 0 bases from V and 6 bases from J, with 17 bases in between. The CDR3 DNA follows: TGTGCCAGCAGTTACTCTCGGGGCTACGTGGGTCAGACCCAGTACTTC. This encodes CASSYSRGYVGQTQYF.

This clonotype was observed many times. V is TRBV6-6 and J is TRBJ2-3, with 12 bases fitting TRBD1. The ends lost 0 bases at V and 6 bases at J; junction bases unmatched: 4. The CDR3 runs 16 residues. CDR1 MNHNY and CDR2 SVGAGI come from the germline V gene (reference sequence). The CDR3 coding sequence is TGTGCCAGCAGTTACTCGGGGACAGGGGGCAGGGATACGCAGTATTTT. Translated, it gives CASSYSGTGGRDTQYF.

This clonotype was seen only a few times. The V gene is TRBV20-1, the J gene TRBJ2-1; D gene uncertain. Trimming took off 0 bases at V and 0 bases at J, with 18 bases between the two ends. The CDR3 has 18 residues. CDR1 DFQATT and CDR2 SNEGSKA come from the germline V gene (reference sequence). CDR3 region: CSARDLAPVDSSYNEQFF. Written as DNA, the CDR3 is TGCAGTGCTAGAGATCTGGCCCCAGTAGATAGCTCCTACAATGAGCAGTTCTTC.